These 24 T cell receptor beta chains originate from one sample sequenced in a study of regulatory T cells in long-lasting Graves disease. Time point indicated: newly diagnosed GD, antithyroid drugs for less than 3 months. Making the TCR library involved RNA that had been extracted from PBMCs. Arm-PCR with iRepertoire HTBI primers amplified the CDR3 regions for these TCR beta libraries. Using its own MiXCR run on the multiplex PCR reads, TCRdb lists one record per CDR3 protein. The sample carries a few hundred thousand distinct CDR3 sequences, roughly 17% recorded once. This sample also appeared in a second study, on T cells in Graves' hyperthyroidism and ophthalmopathy.

This sample comprised peripheral blood mononuclear cells (PBMCs), obtained at new diagnosis, from a patient treated with antithyroid drugs. The receptors originated from a woman aged 18-30 years with Graves disease.

V gene TRBV20-1 combines with J gene TRBJ2-1; no reliable D call. The CDR3 contains 14 residues. Looked up from germline, CDR1 is DFQATT and CDR2 is SNEGSKA (reference sequence). The V end lost 3 bases, the J end lost 8 bases, and 17 bases lay between the germline ends. The CDR3 DNA is TGCAGTGCTAGCCAAGGTGGTAGTGGGGATGAGCAGTTCTTC. It translates to CSASQGGSGDEQFF.

There are many counts of this clonotype. V usage is TRBV20-1 and J usage is TRBJ2-5; D remains ambiguous. The germline V and J ends were trimmed by 3 bases and 5 bases, with 13 bases remaining between them. Germline V lookup: CDR1 DFQATT, CDR2 SNEGSKA (reference sequence). This CDR3 has 13 residues. The CDR3 sequence: CSASGSVLETQYF. The CDR3 DNA reads TGCAGTGCTAGTGGCAGCGTCTTGGAGACCCAGTACTTC.

This clonotype was picked up a small number of times. This sequence joins TRBV19 and TRBJ2-1; 8 positions agree with TRBD2. Germline CDR1 reads LNHDA; CDR2 reads SQIVND (reference sequence). The CDR3 length is 16 residues. Unmatched junction bases numbered 8, after V lost 2 bases and J lost 5 bases. This CDR3 reads CASSIKALAGHNEQFF. CDR3 bases: TGTGCCAGTAGTATAAAGGCCCTAGCGGGCCACAATGAGCAGTTCTTC.

This clonotype was detected many times. This rearrangement joins TRBV28 to TRBJ2-3; unclear D gene. The CDR3 is 12 residues long. Looked up from germline, CDR1 is MDHEN and CDR2 is SYDVKM. Trimming pared 2 bases from V and 4 bases from J, leaving 4 bases between. The chain's CDR3 is CASSLNSDTQYF. The CDR3 coding sequence is TGTGCCAGCAGTTTAAATTCAGATACGCAGTATTTT.

This clonotype was counted at least ten times. The V gene is TRBV20-1, the J gene TRBJ2-5; 12 bases are shared with TRBD2. The CDR3 loop spans 14 amino acids. With 5 bases clipped from V and 6 bases from J, the junction kept 7 bases outside the gene matches. CDR1 DFQATT and CDR2 SNEGSKA come from the germline V gene (reference sequence). The CDR3 sequence: CSADQTSGRKTQYF. The CDR3 DNA reads as TGCAGTGCTGACCAGACTAGCGGGAGAAAGACCCAGTACTTC.

On this clonotype itself: A read error may be the cause here, since a much bigger clone is one base away. This sequence joins TRBV30 and TRBJ2-3; a weak D match, TRBD2 (6 bases). The CDR3 contains 14 residues. V was cut by 3 bases and J by 6 bases, with 16 bases left in between. Germline CDR1 reads GTSNPN; CDR2 reads SVGIG (reference sequence). The CDR3 is CAWSREAKSDTQYF. The CDR3 coding sequence is TGTGCCTGGAGCAGGGAGGCTAAGTCGGATACGCAGTATTTT.

Regarding this clonotype: At one end, the junction sequence differs from germline, possibly due to a read error. The V and J genes are TRBV6-2 or TRBV6-3 and TRBJ2-7; 7 bases are shared with TRBD1. Germline V gene lookup returns CDR1 MNHEY and CDR2 SVGEGT. CDR3 length: 15 residues. CDR3 protein: CAGSKTGTPSYEQYF. The CDR3, as DNA: TGTGCCGGCAGTAAGACAGGGACCCCCTCCTACGAGCAGTACTTC.

This clonotype has more than one count but fewer than ten. The chain has TRBV20-1 and TRBJ2-1; 11 nucleotides line up with TRBD2. The V segment lost 0 bases and the J segment 0 bases; nucleotides outside the gene matches: 10. Germline values: CDR1 DFQATT, CDR2 SNEGSKA (reference sequence). The CDR3 is 19 residues long. The CDR3 DNA is TGCAGTGCTAGAGACTTACTAGCGGGAGTGTTCTCCTCCTACAATGAGCAGTTCTTC. Its protein is CSARDLLAGVFSSYNEQFF.

This clonotype was counted between two and nine times. This chain joins TRBV3-1 and TRBJ2-1; TRBD1 might be the D (6 bases). The CDR3 runs 14 residues. V was pared by 3 bases and J by 12 bases, with 18 bases between. CDR1 LGHDT and CDR2 YNNKEL come from the germline V gene (reference sequence). CDR3 coding DNA: TGTGCCAGCAGCCATGGGGCAGGGGATTATGTGCAGTTCTTC. This encodes CASSHGAGDYVQFF.

V gene TRBV4-1 combines with J gene TRBJ1-5; D not resolved. V was clipped by 1 base and J by 11 bases, with 12 bases between them. The CDR3 has 13 amino acids. Germline assignment: CDR1 MGHRA and CDR2 YSYEKL. The CDR3 loop is CASSQAKEGAQHF. The CDR3 coding sequence is TGCGCCAGCAGCCAAGCTAAAGAGGGTGCCCAGCATTTT.

This clonotype has a handful of counts. The CDR3 protein is CASSDWAGLNTGELFF. In DNA form, the CDR3 reads TGTGCCAGCAGTGACTGGGCCGGTCTGAACACCGGGGAGCTGTTTTTT. The V and J genes are TRBV6-2 or TRBV6-3 and TRBJ2-2; the D is unclear. Per the germline V gene, CDR1 is MNHEY and CDR2 is SVGEGT. The CDR3 is made up of 16 amino acids. Trimming shortened V by 5 bases and J by 1 base, and 14 bases separated the two germline ends.

The sample holds many counts of this clonotype. The gene calls are TRBV5-1 and TRBJ2-3, with TRBD2 matching 12 bases. Germline CDR1 and CDR2: SGHRS and YFSETQ. This CDR3 is built from 15 residues. After removal of 7 bases from V and 4 bases from J, the junction contained 7 bases not matched to a gene. The CDR3 loop is CASLQLAGGSDTQYF. CDR3 in DNA: TGCGCCAGCCTACAACTAGCGGGAGGCTCAGATACGCAGTATTTT.

This clonotype was picked up a small number of times. The chain carries TRBV29-1 and TRBJ1-1; D not certain. The CDR3 is 13 residues long. Germline assignment: CDR1 SQVTM and CDR2 ANQGSEA. V was trimmed by 1 base and J by 1 base, leaving 7 bases between them. CDR3 loop: CSVEGGTNTEAFF. The CDR3 nucleotides are TGCAGCGTTGAAGGGGGTACGAACACTGAAGCTTTCTTT.

The chain recombines TRBV5-4 with TRBJ1-2, with D uncertain. The V end lost 7 bases, the J end lost 4 bases, and 17 bases lay between the germline ends. The CDR3 length is 14 residues. Germline values: CDR1 SGHNT, CDR2 YYREEE (reference sequence). In DNA, the CDR3 is TGTGCCAGCTCTGACGTGGAGGGTATCTATGGCTACACCTTC. Its translation is CASSDVEGIYGYTF.

This clonotype was seen at least ten times. The chain joins TRBV20-1 to TRBJ2-7; 7 bases are a match to TRBD2. The CDR3 sequence is 15 residues long. Per germline, CDR1 DFQATT and CDR2 SNEGSKA (reference sequence). J was trimmed by 5 bases and V by 0 bases; bases with no gene match: 10. The CDR3 sequence: CSARDGSSGLDEQYF. The DNA for the CDR3 is TGCAGTGCTAGAGATGGGTCTAGCGGTTTAGACGAGCAGTACTTC.

The table lists this clonotype with many counts. This chain joins TRBV20-1 and TRBJ2-7, with a weak D call TRBD1 (5 bases). Germline-derived CDR1 and CDR2 are DFQATT and SNEGSKA (reference sequence). V lost 6 bases and J lost 8, with 17 bases in between. The CDR3 is made up of 12 amino acids. The CDR3 sequence: CSATEEGVKQYF. DNA for the CDR3: TGCAGTGCCACAGAGGAAGGGGTCAAGCAGTACTTC.

Remarks on this clonotype: The junction shows a germline mismatch at one end, possibly a read error. The rearrangement joins TRBV4-1 to TRBJ2-3; 10 bases line up with TRBD1. The CDR3 contains 17 residues. Germline assignment: CDR1 MGHRA and CDR2 YSYEKL. In DNA, the CDR3 is TGTGCCAGCAGCCAAGATGGGGGACAGGGGAGCACAGATACGCAGTATTTT. Its translation is CASSQDGGQGSTDTQYF.

The chain couples TRBV6-1 to TRBJ2-5, with TRBD2 matching over 7 bases. The germline CDR1 and CDR2 sequences are MNHNS and SASEGT. V lost 5 bases, J lost 6 bases, and 15 bases stayed unmatched. There are 16 residues in the CDR3. The CDR3 sequence: CASSPRGRAERKTQYF. In DNA, the CDR3 is TGTGCCAGCAGTCCCCGTGGGAGGGCGGAGAGGAAGACCCAGTACTTC.

The chain combines TRBV7-2 with TRBJ2-7; a possible D gene is TRBD2 (6 bases). The V gene's germline CDR1 is SGHTA and CDR2 FQGNSA. The V end lost 5 bases, the J end lost 2 bases, and 16 bases lay between the germline ends. This CDR3 is built from 15 residues. The CDR3 spells CASSPRGKEPYEQYF. The CDR3 DNA sequence: TGTGCCAGCAGCCCCCGGGGGAAGGAGCCCTACGAGCAGTACTTC.

The chain joins TRBV6-1 to TRBJ2-5; weak D call: TRBD2 (6 bases). The ends were cut back, 4 bases at V and 3 bases at J, with 12 bases in the middle. Germline CDR1 MNHNS, CDR2 SASEGT. The CDR3 sequence is 14 residues long. In DNA form, the CDR3 reads TGTGCCAGCAGTGTACGGGAGTACAAAGAGACCCAGTACTTC. Translation: CASSVREYKETQYF.

This clonotype was found many times. The chain couples TRBV20-1 to TRBJ2-7; 11 bases agree with TRBD2. This CDR3 is 17 amino acids long. Germline values: CDR1 DFQATT, CDR2 SNEGSKA (reference sequence). With 0 bases clipped from V and 0 bases from J, the junction kept 7 bases outside the gene matches. CDR3 loop: CSARDGLAGTLSYEQYF. The CDR3 DNA sequence: TGCAGTGCTAGAGATGGACTAGCGGGTACTCTCTCCTACGAGCAGTACTTC.

J is TRBJ1-1 and V is TRBV7-6, with 7 bases that match TRBD1. The germline CDR1 and CDR2 sequences are SGHVS and FNYEAQ. The trim removed 5 bases at V and 11 bases at J, leaving 14 bases unmatched. This CDR3 region has 14 residues. CDR3 sequence: CASSPGGTLKGAFF. The CDR3 DNA sequence: TGTGCCAGCAGCCCAGGGGGAACGTTGAAGGGGGCTTTCTTT.

This clonotype was seen more than once but under ten times. The chain has TRBV20-1 and TRBJ2-1; TRBD2 is a possible D gene (6 bases). Germline assignment: CDR1 DFQATT and CDR2 SNEGSKA (reference sequence). The germline V and J ends were trimmed by 0 bases and 5 bases, with 11 bases remaining between them. This CDR3 is 14 amino acids long. The DNA of the CDR3 is TGCAGTGCTAGAGACTGGACTACCAACAATGAGCAGTTCTTC. Amino acids: CSARDWTTNNEQFF.

V and J are TRBV12-3 or TRBV12-4 and TRBJ1-2, with TRBD1 matching 7 bases. The CDR3 is 17 residues long. V was clipped by 3 bases and J by 2 bases; unmatched bases: 12. CDR3 sequence reads: CASSFDLEGQPNYGYTF. The DNA for the CDR3 is TGTGCCAGCAGTTTTGATTTAGAGGGACAGCCCAACTATGGCTACACCTTC.